These 22 T cell receptor beta chains were all obtained from the same sample, sequenced in a study of blood T cell repertoires in COVID-19. Clones were read by immunoSEQ multiplex PCR, and TCRdb kept only the in-frame ones, dropping some. The sample contains about 90,000 clones, more than 80% of which appear only once. The material sequenced was peripheral blood. All receptors derive from a woman in her seventies with acute or convalescent COVID-19.

The chain carries TRBV5-4 and TRBJ1-2; D not certain. Germline V gives CDR1 SGHNT, CDR2 YYREEE (reference sequence). This CDR3 is built from 14 residues. Trimming stripped 1 base from V and 4 bases from J, with 11 bases between. The CDR3 DNA sequence: TGTGCCAGCAGCTTGACAGCCCCTGGCTATGGCTACACCTTC. Protein: CASSLTAPGYGYTF.

This clone appeared once. The chain couples TRBV6-1 to TRBJ1-2; 7 bases are a match to TRBD1. Germline loops: CDR1 MNHNS, CDR2 SASEGT. This CDR3 region has 14 residues. The V gene end was trimmed by 3 bases and the J gene end by 2 bases; junction bases not matched to a gene: 3. The CDR3, as DNA: TGTGCCAGCAGTGAGACGACAGGGAACTATGGCTACACCTTC. Encoded protein: CASSETTGNYGYTF.

The chain's CDR3 is CASSLADRAYGYTF. The CDR3 region has the DNA TGTGCCAGCAGCTTAGCCGACAGGGCCTATGGCTACACCTTC. V is TRBV7-9 and J is TRBJ1-2, with 7 bases aligning to TRBD1. The CDR3 covers 14 residues. The trim removed 0 bases at V and 4 bases at J, leaving 2 bases unmatched. The germline V gene encodes CDR1 SEHNR and CDR2 FQNEAQ (reference sequence).

The rearrangement joins TRBV2 to TRBJ2-2; TRBD2 agrees at 8 bases. There are 14 residues in the CDR3. CDR1 SNHLY and CDR2 FYNNEI come from the germline V gene. With 7 bases clipped from V and 6 bases from J, the junction kept 7 bases outside the gene matches. CDR3 nucleotides: TGTGCCAGCAAAACCGGGACTAGGGCCGGGGAGCTGTTTTTT. Translation: CASKTGTRAGELFF.

This clone was observed a single time. CDR3 sequence: CASSVLGQGTGTGELFF. CDR3 DNA: TGTGCCAGCAGCGTTCTTGGACAGGGGACGGGCACCGGGGAGCTGTTTTTT. This chain uses TRBV9 with TRBJ2-2; TRBD1 aligns across 9 bases. This CDR3 has 17 residues. The J segment lost 4 bases and the V segment lost 2 bases, leaving 9 bases of the junction unmatched. CDR1 is SGDLS and CDR2 is YYNGEE in the germline V gene.

A single count supports this clone. The chain employs TRBV7-3 and TRBJ1-6; 7 bases map to TRBD1. J was trimmed by 8 bases and V by 2 bases; bases with no gene match: 6. In germline, CDR1 is SGHTA, CDR2 FQGTGA. The CDR3 contains 15 residues. The chain's CDR3 is CASSLSGDSYSPLHF. The DNA for the CDR3 is TGTGCCAGCAGCTTATCGGGGGACAGCTATTCACCCCTCCACTTT. The full variable domain, its missing parts supplied by reference TRBV7-3 and TRBJ1-6, is GAGVSQTPSNKVTEKGKYVELRCDPISGHTALYWYRQSLGQGPEFLIYFQGTGAADDSGLPNDRFFAVRPEGSVSTLKIQRTERGDSAVYLCASSLSGDSYSPLHFGNGTRLTVT.

The chain has TRBV30 and TRBJ1-1; D not resolved. Germline V gene sequence: CDR1 GTSNPN, CDR2 SVGIG (reference sequence). The CDR3 contains 13 residues. Trimming stripped 0 bases from V and 1 base from J, with 6 bases between. CDR3 DNA: TGTGCCTGGAGTGTTAGCCAGAACACTGAAGCTTTCTTT. Its translation: CAWSVSQNTEAFF.

The chain employs TRBV28 and TRBJ2-7, with D possibly being TRBD1 (6 bases). Germline lookup yields CDR1 MDHEN and CDR2 SYDVKM. The CDR3 is 14 residues long. Deletions cut 6 bases from V and 2 bases from J, with 14 bases between. The CDR3 nucleotides read TGTGCCAGCAGGATGACAGGTGGAGCCTACGAGCAGTACTTC. The encoded protein is CASRMTGGAYEQYF.

This rearrangement joins TRBV30 to TRBJ1-6; D is possibly TRBD1 (6 bases). Between the trimmed V and J ends, which lost 4 bases and 6 bases, there was a span of 19 bases. Looked up from germline, CDR1 is GTSNPN and CDR2 is SVGIG (reference sequence). This CDR3 spans 16 amino acids. The DNA for the CDR3 is TGTGCCTGGACCAAGACAGGAGGAGAGTTTAATTCACCCCTCCACTTT. Amino acids: CAWTKTGGEFNSPLHF.

This chain links TRBV5-4 with TRBJ2-7; D gene unclear. The V and J ends lost 2 bases and 1 base respectively, with 7 bases between them. CDR3 length equals 13 residues. Germline CDR1 and CDR2: SGHNT and YYREEE (reference sequence). In nucleotides, the CDR3 is TGTGCCAGCAGCTTTATGGCATCCTACGAGCAGTACTTC. Its protein is CASSFMASYEQYF.

The chain links TRBV6-5 to TRBJ2-1, with TRBD2 identical over 8 bases. V lost 6 bases to trimming and J lost 7 bases; unmatched junction nucleotides: 8. Looked up from germline, CDR1 is MNHEY and CDR2 is SVGAGI. The CDR3 totals 14 residues. CDR3 DNA sequence: TGTGCCAGCAGAGTAGCGGGATGGGGGAATGAGCAGTTCTTC. Translation: CASRVAGWGNEQFF.

This clone was detected a few times. This sequence joins TRBV6-5 and TRBJ2-7, with 8 bases matching TRBD1. Per germline, CDR1 MNHEY and CDR2 SVGAGI. V was clipped by 5 bases and J by 1 base; unmatched bases: 4. There are 14 residues in the CDR3. The CDR3 spells CASSPDRVSYEQYF. CDR3 sequence (DNA): TGTGCCAGCAGTCCGGACAGGGTTTCCTACGAGCAGTACTTC.

The chain recombines TRBV5-1 with TRBJ2-3; tentative D call: TRBD2 (5 bases). The CDR3 is 16 amino acids. V was pared by 0 bases and J by 1 base, with 12 bases between. Germline V gives CDR1 SGHRS, CDR2 YFSETQ. This chain's CDR3 is CASSLVFRERTDTQYF. As DNA, the CDR3 is TGCGCCAGCAGCTTGGTCTTCCGGGAACGCACAGATACGCAGTATTTT.

The chain combines TRBV4-3 with TRBJ2-3; 9 nucleotides align to TRBD1. This CDR3 region has 15 residues. Germline V lookup: CDR1 LGHNA, CDR2 YSLEER. Trimming took 4 bases from V and 0 from J; bases not matched to a gene: 2. The CDR3 DNA follows: TGCGCCAGCAGCCCTGGACAGGGGAGCACAGATACGCAGTATTTT. This sequence encodes CASSPGQGSTDTQYF.

This rearrangement joins TRBV18 to TRBJ2-2; D uncertain. Germline assignment: CDR1 KGHSH and CDR2 LQKENI. The CDR3 sequence is 15 residues long. The ends were cut back, 0 bases at V and 8 bases at J, with 13 bases in the middle. Here the CDR3 DNA reads TGTGCCAGCTCACCACCTTCCCGGGTGCTAGGGGAGCTGTTTTTT. Protein product: CASSPPSRVLGELFF.

The gene calls are TRBV28 and TRBJ1-2; D may be TRBD1 (5 bases). V shed 4 bases and J shed 6 bases, with 12 bases lying between them. CDR3 size: 13 residues. CDR1 and CDR2 from the germline V gene are MDHEN and SYDVKM. The CDR3 reads CASSSRGADGYTF. DNA for the CDR3: TGTGCCAGCAGTTCGCGGGGCGCGGATGGCTACACCTTC.

This chain uses TRBV5-1 with TRBJ2-5, with a weak D call TRBD2 (5 bases). Trimming stripped 2 bases from V and 0 bases from J, with 8 bases between. The CDR3 is made up of 14 amino acids. CDR1 is SGHRS and CDR2 is YFSETQ in the germline V gene. Here the CDR3 reads CASSLGLYQETQYF. The CDR3 DNA reads TGCGCCAGCAGCTTAGGACTGTACCAAGAGACCCAGTACTTC.

The rearrangement links TRBV28 to TRBJ2-7; 7 bases agree with TRBD1. Trimming at V came to 5 bases and at J to 6 bases, leaving 22 bases not matched to a gene. This CDR3 has 18 amino acids. Germline V lookup: CDR1 MDHEN, CDR2 SYDVKM. The DNA for the CDR3 is TGTGCCAGCAGTCCAGTAGTGCAGGGGGTCCCCCACAGTGCCGAGCAGTACTTC. Translation gives CASSPVVQGVPHSAEQYF.

This clone was counted a few times. The chain couples TRBV7-8 to TRBJ1-2; maybe TRBD1 (5 bases). From germline, CDR1 is SGHVS and CDR2 FQNEAQ. The CDR3 has 14 amino acids. V lost 1 base and J 10 bases, leaving 16 bases between the germline ends. The CDR3, as DNA: TGTGCCAGCAGCTTAGGTCGTTCAGGGTCCGACTACACCTTC. This sequence encodes CASSLGRSGSDYTF.

CDR3 sequence: CASSRSRMEEKLFF. CDR3 sequence (DNA): TGTGCCAGCAGTCGGAGCCGGATGGAGGAAAAACTGTTTTTT. The chain joins TRBV28 to TRBJ1-4; unclear D gene. The V gene's germline CDR1 is MDHEN and CDR2 SYDVKM. The CDR3 contains 14 residues. Trimming pared 5 bases from V and 8 bases from J, leaving 15 bases between.

The chain carries TRBV29-1 and TRBJ1-2; 7 nucleotides align to TRBD1. The germline gives CDR1 SQVTM, CDR2 ANQGSEA. V lost 3 bases to trimming and J lost 3 bases; unmatched junction nucleotides: 7. CDR3 length: 14 residues. The chain's CDR3 is CSVEGRGAHYGYTF. CDR3 DNA sequence: TGCAGCGTTGAGGGCAGGGGGGCCCACTATGGCTACACCTTC.

The rearrangement links TRBV10-3 to TRBJ1-5; 7 bases are shared with TRBD1. The V gene's germline CDR1 is ENHRY and CDR2 SYGVKD. The V gene end was trimmed by 2 bases and the J gene end by 6 bases; junction bases not matched to a gene: 4. The length of the CDR3 is 14 residues. CDR3 DNA: TGTGCCATCAGTGAGGGACAGGCAGGTCAGCCCCAGCATTTT. Protein: CAISEGQAGQPQHF.